This paragraph reports one T cell receptor beta chain. Antigen specificity is unknown. The data are from a study of chemoradiotherapy in HPV16-positive cancers. Study-wide findings and caveats: For HPV16-positive patients, expanding HPV-responsive T cells associated with longer recurrence-free survival. Candidate HPV-specific clones and E7-related TCR motifs grew in tumor during treatment.

Here immunoSEQ multiplex PCR was the method, and the copy in TCRdb shows in-frame clones only, minus some. The sample lists around 33,000 clones, about 91% seen once, with 4.8% in the top ten. Material: blood, obtained from a patient who underwent chemoradiotherapy. This clonotype was obtained from a human donor with HPV-associated anogenital cancer.

The CDR3 DNA reads TGTGCCAGCAGCTCCTGGACTAGTCTTGGGGAGACCCAGTACTTC. It is translated as CASSSWTSLGETQYF. The chain recombines TRBV7-9 with TRBJ2-5, with 7 bases aligning to TRBD2. This CDR3 contains 15 residues. The V gene end was trimmed by 4 bases and the J gene end by 5 bases; junction bases not matched to a gene: 10. The germline V gene has CDR1 SEHNR and CDR2 FQNEAQ (reference sequence).